This T cell receptor beta chain was identified during a study of T-cell reconstitution after alpha-beta-depleted transplantation in children. Unique molecular identifiers tagged the TCRbeta library. TCRdb called the PCR reads again in MiXCR, with one record for every CDR3 protein. The data show approximately 520,000 distinct CDR3 sequences, with approximately 30% seen just once and 2.4% held by the top ten. In its sample, this clonotype was seen a few times. CDR1 SGHTA and CDR2 FQGNSA come from the germline V gene. The ends were cut back, 5 bases at V and 2 bases at J, with 15 bases in the middle. The CDR3 spans 15 residues.

The sequences come from PBMCs from the stem cell graft donor, collected from the stem cell graft. The clonotype originates from a human donor who donated a stem cell graft to a child with aplastic anemia. The V call is TRBV7-2, the J call TRBJ1-2; perhaps TRBD1 as D (5 bases). Here the CDR3 DNA reads TGTGCCAGCAGCCCCGCGTGGCAGGGCAACTATGGCTACACCTTC. Translated: CASSPAWQGNYGYTF.